This T cell receptor (beta chain) was sequenced in a study of T-cell memory formation after mild COVID-19. At the level of the study: For the most part, TCR clusters were specific to one donor. Points from the study as a whole: Clones shrinking between day 15 and 85 showed a balanced CD4/CD8 split, and those that grew later tilted toward CD4+.

TCR alpha and TCR beta cDNA libraries carrying sample barcodes and UMIs came from 5'RACE with constant-segment primers. TCRdb re-called the 5' RACE reads with MiXCR, one entry per CDR3 protein. This sample has about 400,000 distinct CDR3 sequences; approximately 14% occur once, and the top ten carry roughly 22%. On this clonotype: The antigen is unknown.

Trimming removed 5 bases at V and 6 bases at J, with 14 bases between. CDR1 is SGHTA, CDR2 FQGNSA, per germline. The CDR3 totals 13 residues. The rearrangement links TRBV7-2 to TRBJ2-7, with TRBD1 as a possible D gene (5 bases). The clonotype was recovered from a man between 18 and 35 years old who had mild COVID-19 (a few samples of this study predate the infection). Cell type and time point are not known. Sequencing used PBMCs or a T cell subset sorted from them (not recorded which). DNA for the CDR3: TGTGCCAGCAGCCAGGTTGGGGCCGGCGAGCAGTACTTC. Translated: CASSQVGAGEQYF.